The subject of this entry is one TCR beta chain. What it recognizes is unknown. The table came from immunoSEQ multiplex PCR; TCRdb's copy has only in-frame clones and leaves some out. The table has approximately 40,000 clones, approximately 90% seen once; the top ten hold around 5.9%. This sample is drawn from a study of brain T cells in children with intractable seizures. General study points: Absence of clones before surgery may stem from lower sequencing depth.

The TCR comes from a girl between 2 and 10 years old with tuberous sclerosis and intractable seizures. Sequences were derived from peripheral blood, sampled at surgery.

CDR3 nucleotide sequence: TGTGCCAGCAATTTTCGGACTGCGAACGAGCAGTACTTC. Amino acid sequence: CASNFRTANEQYF. The chain carries TRBV2 and TRBJ2-7, with D possibly matching TRBD2 (5 bases). Germline V gives CDR1 SNHLY, CDR2 FYNNEI. This CDR3 spans 13 amino acids. Trimming pared 7 bases from V and 5 bases from J, leaving 15 bases between. Full variable domain (rest looked up from reference TRBV2 and TRBJ2-7): EPEVTQTPSHQVTQMGQEVILRCVPISNHLYFYWYRQILGQKVEFLVSFYNNEISEKSEIFDDQFSVERPDGSNFTLKIRSTKLEDSAMYFCASNFRTANEQYFGPGTRLTVT.